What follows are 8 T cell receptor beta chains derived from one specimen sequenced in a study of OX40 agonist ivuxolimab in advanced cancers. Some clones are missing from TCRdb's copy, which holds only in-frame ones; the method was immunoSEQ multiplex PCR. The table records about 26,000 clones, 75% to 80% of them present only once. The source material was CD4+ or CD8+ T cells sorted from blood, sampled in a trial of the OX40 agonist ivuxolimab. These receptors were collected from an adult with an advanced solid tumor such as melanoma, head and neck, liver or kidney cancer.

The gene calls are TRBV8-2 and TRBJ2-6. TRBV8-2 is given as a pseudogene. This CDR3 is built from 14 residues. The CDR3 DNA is TGTGGCATCCGGATCCAAAGTCGGGCCAACGTCCTGACTTTC. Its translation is CGIRIQSRANVLTF.

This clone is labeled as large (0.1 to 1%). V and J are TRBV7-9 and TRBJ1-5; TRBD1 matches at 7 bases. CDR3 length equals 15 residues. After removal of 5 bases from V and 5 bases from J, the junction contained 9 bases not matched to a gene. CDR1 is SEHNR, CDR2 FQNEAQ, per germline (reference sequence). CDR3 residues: CASSHNRGGDQPQHF. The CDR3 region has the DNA TGTGCCAGCAGCCATAACAGGGGAGGGGATCAGCCCCAGCATTTT.

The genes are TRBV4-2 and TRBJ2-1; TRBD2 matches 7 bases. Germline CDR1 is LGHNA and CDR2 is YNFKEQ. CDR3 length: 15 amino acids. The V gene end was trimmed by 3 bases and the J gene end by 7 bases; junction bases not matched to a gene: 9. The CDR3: CASSQGLNLGNEQFF. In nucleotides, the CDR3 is TGTGCCAGCAGCCAGGGACTAAATTTAGGTAATGAGCAGTTCTTC.

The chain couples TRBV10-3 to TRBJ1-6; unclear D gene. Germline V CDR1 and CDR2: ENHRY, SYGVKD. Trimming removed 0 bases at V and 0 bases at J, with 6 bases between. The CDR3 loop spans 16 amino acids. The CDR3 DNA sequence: TGTGCCATCAGTGAGTCTCGGAGCTCCTATAATTCACCCCTCCACTTT. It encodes CAISESRSSYNSPLHF.

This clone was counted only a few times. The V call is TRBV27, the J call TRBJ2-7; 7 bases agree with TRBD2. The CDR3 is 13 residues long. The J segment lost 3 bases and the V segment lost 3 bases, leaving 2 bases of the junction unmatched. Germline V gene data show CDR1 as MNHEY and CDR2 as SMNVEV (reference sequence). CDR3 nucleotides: TGTGCCAGCAGTTTGGGGACTAACTACGAGCAGTACTTC. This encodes CASSLGTNYEQYF.

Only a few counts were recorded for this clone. CDR3 in DNA: TGTGCCAGCAGCCCAGAGGACGGGAGCTCCTACGAGCAGTACTTC. It is translated as CASSPEDGSSYEQYF. This chain links TRBV7-3 with TRBJ2-7; a possible D gene is TRBD2 (6 bases). With 5 bases removed from V and 0 bases from J, the gap between germline ends came to 14 bases. This CDR3 contains 15 residues. Germline assignment: CDR1 SGHTA and CDR2 FQGTGA.

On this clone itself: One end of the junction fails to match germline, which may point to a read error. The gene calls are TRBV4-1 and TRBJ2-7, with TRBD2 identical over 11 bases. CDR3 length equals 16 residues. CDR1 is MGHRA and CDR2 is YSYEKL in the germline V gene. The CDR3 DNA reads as TGCGCCAGCAGCCAAGATATAGCGGGAGGGTCCTCCGAGCAGTACTTC. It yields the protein CASSQDIAGGSSEQYF.

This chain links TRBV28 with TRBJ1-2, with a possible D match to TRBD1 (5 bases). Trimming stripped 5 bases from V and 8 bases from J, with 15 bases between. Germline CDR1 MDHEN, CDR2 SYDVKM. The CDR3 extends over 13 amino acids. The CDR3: CASSHRDRGGYTF. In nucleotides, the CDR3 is TGTGCCAGCAGTCACCGGGACCGAGGGGGCTACACCTTC.